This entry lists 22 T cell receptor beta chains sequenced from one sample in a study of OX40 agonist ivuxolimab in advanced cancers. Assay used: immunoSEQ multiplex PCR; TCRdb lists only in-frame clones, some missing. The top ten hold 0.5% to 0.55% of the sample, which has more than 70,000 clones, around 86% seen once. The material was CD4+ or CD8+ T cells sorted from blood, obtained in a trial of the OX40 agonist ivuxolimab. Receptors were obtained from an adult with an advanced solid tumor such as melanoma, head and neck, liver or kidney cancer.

The CDR3 loop is CASSFQNTGTEAFF. DNA for the CDR3: TGTGCCAGCAGCTTCCAGAACACGGGTACTGAAGCTTTCTTT. The chain recombines TRBV7-9 with TRBJ1-1; the D is unclear. CDR3 size: 14 residues. The V end was cut by 3 bases, the J end by 5 bases, with 13 bases between. Germline V gene lookup returns CDR1 SEHNR and CDR2 FQNEAQ (reference sequence).

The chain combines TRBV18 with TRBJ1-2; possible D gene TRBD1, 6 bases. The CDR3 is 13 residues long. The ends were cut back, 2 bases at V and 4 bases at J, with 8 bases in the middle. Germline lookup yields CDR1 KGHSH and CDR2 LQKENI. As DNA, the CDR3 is TGTGCCAGCTCACCAGCGACAGGCTATGGCTACACCTTC. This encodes CASSPATGYGYTF.

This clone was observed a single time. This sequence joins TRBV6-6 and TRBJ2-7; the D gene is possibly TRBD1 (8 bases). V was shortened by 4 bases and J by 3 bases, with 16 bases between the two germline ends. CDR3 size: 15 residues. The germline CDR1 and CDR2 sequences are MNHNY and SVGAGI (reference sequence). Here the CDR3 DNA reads TGTGCCAGCAGTTCACAGGGGGGGGGTCTCTACGAGCAGTACTTC. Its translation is CASSSQGGGLYEQYF.

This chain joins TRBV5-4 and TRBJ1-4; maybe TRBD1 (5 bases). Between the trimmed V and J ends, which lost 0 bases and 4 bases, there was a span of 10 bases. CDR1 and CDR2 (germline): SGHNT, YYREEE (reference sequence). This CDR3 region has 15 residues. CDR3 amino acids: CASSLGQGLNEKLFF. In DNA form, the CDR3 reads TGTGCCAGCAGCTTGGGGCAGGGCCTTAATGAAAAACTGTTTTTT.

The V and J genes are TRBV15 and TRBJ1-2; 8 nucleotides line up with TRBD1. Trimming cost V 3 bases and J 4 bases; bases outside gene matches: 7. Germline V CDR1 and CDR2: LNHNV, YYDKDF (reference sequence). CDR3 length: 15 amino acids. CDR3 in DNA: TGTGCCACCAGCAGGGGGGACAGGCAAAGCTATGGCTACACCTTC. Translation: CATSRGDRQSYGYTF.

The CDR3: CASSSPGQPNTEAFF. CDR3 nucleotide sequence: TGTGCCAGCAGCTCCCCGGGACAGCCGAACACTGAAGCTTTCTTT. The chain carries TRBV7-2 and TRBJ1-1, with TRBD1 matching over 7 bases. The CDR3 spans 15 residues. With V trimmed by 4 bases and J by 1 base, 6 bases remained unmatched. Germline CDR1 is SGHTA and CDR2 is FQGNSA.

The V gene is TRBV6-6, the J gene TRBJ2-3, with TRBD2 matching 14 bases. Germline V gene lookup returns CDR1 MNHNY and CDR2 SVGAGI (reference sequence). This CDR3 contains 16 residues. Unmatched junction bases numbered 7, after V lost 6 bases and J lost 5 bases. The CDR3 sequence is CASSRLAGGQVDTQYF. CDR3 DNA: TGTGCCAGCAGCAGACTAGCGGGGGGGCAAGTAGATACGCAGTATTTT.

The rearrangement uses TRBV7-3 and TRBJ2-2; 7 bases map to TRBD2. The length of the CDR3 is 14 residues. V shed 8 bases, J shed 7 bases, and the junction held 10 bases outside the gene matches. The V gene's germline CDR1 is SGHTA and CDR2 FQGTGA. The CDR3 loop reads CASATGRAGGELFF. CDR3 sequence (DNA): TGTGCCAGCGCGACGGGGAGGGCCGGCGGGGAGCTGTTTTTT.

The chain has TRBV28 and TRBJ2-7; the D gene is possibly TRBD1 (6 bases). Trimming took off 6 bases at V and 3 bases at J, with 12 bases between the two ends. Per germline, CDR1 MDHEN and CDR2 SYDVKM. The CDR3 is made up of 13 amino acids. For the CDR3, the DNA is TGTGCCAGCAGATTGACAGGCAGCTACGAGCAGTACTTC. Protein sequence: CASRLTGSYEQYF. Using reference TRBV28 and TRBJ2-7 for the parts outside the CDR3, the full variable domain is DVKVTQSSRYLVKRTGEKVFLECVQDMDHENMFWYRQDPGLGLRLIYFSYDVKMKEKGDIPEGYSVSREKKERFSLILESASTNQTSMYLCASRLTGSYEQYFGPGTRLTVT.

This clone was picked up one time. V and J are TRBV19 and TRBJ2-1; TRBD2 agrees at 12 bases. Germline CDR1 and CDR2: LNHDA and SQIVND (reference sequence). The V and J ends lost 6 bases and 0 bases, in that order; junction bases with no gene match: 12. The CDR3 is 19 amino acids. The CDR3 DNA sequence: TGTGCCAGTAGCCCCGCCGGACTAGCGGGGACTGGCTCCTACAATGAGCAGTTCTTC. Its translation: CASSPAGLAGTGSYNEQFF.

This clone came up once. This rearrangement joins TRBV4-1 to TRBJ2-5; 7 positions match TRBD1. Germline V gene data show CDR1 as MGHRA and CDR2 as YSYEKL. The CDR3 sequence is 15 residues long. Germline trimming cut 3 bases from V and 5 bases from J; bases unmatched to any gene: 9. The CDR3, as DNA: TGCGCCAGCAGCCAGTCTGACAGGGTGGATGAGACCCAGTACTTC. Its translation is CASSQSDRVDETQYF.

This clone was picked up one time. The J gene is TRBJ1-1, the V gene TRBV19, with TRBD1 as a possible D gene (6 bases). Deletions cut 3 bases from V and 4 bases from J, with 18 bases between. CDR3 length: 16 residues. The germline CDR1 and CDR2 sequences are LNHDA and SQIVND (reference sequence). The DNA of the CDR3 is TGTGCCAGTAGTATTCCCCGGCCGGGGGCCGTCACTGAAGCTTTCTTT. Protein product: CASSIPRPGAVTEAFF.

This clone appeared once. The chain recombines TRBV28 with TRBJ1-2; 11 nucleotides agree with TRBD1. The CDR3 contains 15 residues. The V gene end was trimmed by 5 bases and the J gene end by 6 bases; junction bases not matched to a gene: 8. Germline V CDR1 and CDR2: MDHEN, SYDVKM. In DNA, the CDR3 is TGTGCCAGCAGTGGACAGGGGGCAGGCAAAAATGGCTACACCTTC. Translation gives CASSGQGAGKNGYTF.

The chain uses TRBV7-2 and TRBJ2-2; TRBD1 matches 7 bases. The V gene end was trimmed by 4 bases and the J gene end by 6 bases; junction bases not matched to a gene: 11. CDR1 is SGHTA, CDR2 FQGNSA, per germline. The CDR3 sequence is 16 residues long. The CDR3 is CASSSYRGRTAGELFF. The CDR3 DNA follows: TGTGCCAGCAGCTCCTACAGGGGCCGTACCGCCGGGGAGCTGTTTTTT.

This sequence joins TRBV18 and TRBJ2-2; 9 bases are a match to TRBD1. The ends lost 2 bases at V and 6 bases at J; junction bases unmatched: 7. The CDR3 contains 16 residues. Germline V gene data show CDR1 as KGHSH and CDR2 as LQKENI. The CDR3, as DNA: TGTGCCAGCTCACCATCCGGGACAGGGATCGCCGGGGAGCTGTTTTTT. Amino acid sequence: CASSPSGTGIAGELFF.

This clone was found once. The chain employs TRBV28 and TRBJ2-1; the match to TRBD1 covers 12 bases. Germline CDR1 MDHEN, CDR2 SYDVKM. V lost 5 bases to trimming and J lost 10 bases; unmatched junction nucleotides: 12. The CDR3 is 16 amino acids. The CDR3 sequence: CASSPLPGQGAREQFF. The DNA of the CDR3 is TGTGCCAGCAGTCCATTACCGGGACAGGGGGCGCGGGAGCAGTTCTTC.

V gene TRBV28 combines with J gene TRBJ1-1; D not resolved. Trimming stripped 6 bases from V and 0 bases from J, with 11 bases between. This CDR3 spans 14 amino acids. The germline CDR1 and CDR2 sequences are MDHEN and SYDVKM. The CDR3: CASRVGIMNTEAFF. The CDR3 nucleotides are TGTGCCAGCAGGGTGGGCATAATGAACACTGAAGCTTTCTTT.

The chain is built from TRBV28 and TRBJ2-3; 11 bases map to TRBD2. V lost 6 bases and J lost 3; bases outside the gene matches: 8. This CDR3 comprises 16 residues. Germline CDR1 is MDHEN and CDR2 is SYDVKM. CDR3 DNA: TGTGCCAGCAGCGGGACTAGCGGAGCCGTTACAGATACGCAGTATTTT. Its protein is CASSGTSGAVTDTQYF.

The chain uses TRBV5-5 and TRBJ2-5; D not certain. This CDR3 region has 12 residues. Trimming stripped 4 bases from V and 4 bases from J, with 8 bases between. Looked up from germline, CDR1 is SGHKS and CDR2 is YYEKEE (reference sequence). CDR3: CASSPGGETQYF. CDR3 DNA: TGTGCCAGCAGCCCGGGCGGAGAGACCCAGTACTTC.

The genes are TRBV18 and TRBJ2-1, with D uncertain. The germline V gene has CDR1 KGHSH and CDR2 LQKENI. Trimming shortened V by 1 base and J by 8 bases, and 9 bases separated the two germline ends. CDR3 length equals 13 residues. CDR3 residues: CASSPQGSHEQFF. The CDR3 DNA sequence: TGTGCCAGCTCACCACAGGGATCGCATGAGCAGTTCTTC.

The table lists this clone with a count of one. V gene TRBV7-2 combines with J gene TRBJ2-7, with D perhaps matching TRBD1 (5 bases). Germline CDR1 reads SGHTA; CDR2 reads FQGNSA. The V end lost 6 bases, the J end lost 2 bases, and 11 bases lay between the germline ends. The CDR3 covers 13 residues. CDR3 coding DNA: TGTGCCAGCAGGAACCTAGGGGCCTACGAGCAGTACTTC. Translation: CASRNLGAYEQYF. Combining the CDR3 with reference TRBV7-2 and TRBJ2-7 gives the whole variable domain GAGVSQSPSNKVTEKGKDVELRCDPISGHTALYWYRQSLGQGLEFLIYFQGNSAPDKSGLPSDRFSAERTGGSVSTLTIQRTQQEDSAVYLCASRNLGAYEQYFGPGTRLTVT.

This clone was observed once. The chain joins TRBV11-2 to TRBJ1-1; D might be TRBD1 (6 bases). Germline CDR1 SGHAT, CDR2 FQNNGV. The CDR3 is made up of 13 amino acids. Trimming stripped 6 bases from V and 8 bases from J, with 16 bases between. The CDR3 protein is CASRQHPQGEAFF. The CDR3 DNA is TGTGCCAGCAGACAACATCCCCAGGGGGAAGCTTTCTTT.